Below are 11 T cell receptor beta chains sequenced from a single sample in a study of blood T cells in healthy people across ages. Sample-barcoded 5' priming and a J-beta primer mix drove a second PCR of 7 to 11 cycles. TCRdb re-called the 5' RACE reads with MiXCR, one entry per CDR3 protein. Of some 290,000 distinct CDR3 sequences listed, roughly 27% are singletons. Sequenced material: blood. Receptors originate from a woman in her 70s in good health.

This clonotype was detected ten times or more. V usage is TRBV4-3 and J usage is TRBJ2-7, with D uncertain. V was pared by 4 bases and J by 1 base, with 11 bases between. This CDR3 has 14 residues. CDR1 and CDR2 from the germline V gene are LGHNA and YSLEER. CDR3 nucleotide sequence: TGCGCCAGCAGCCGTTCGATCGGGTCCTACGAGCAGTACTTC. Its translation is CASSRSIGSYEQYF.

The chain employs TRBV6-1 and TRBJ1-2; D not certain. The V end lost 0 bases, the J end lost 1 base, and 6 bases lay between the germline ends. The CDR3 spans 14 residues. Germline CDR1 MNHNS, CDR2 SASEGT. The CDR3 loop reads CASSEAGRNYGYTF. CDR3 bases: TGTGCCAGCAGTGAAGCCGGCCGTAACTATGGCTACACCTTC.

The chain has TRBV7-3 and TRBJ2-2; no clear D. Germline values: CDR1 SGHTA, CDR2 FQGTGA. Deletions cut 1 base from V and 3 bases from J, with 9 bases between. The CDR3 length is 15 residues. This CDR3 is CASSLMATYTGELFF. CDR3 coding DNA: TGTGCCAGCAGCTTAATGGCGACATACACCGGGGAGCTGTTTTTT.

The chain is built from TRBV15 and TRBJ2-4; tentative D call: TRBD2 (5 bases). The V end was cut by 4 bases, the J end by 8 bases, with 15 bases between. This CDR3 contains 14 residues. The germline gives CDR1 LNHNV, CDR2 YYDKDF (reference sequence). CDR3 sequence (DNA): TGTGCCACCAGCAAAAAAGACCTGGAGGACATTCAGTACTTC. Protein: CATSKKDLEDIQYF. The variable domain in full, completed from reference TRBV15 and TRBJ2-4, reads DAMVIQNPRYQVTQFGKPVTLSCSQTLNHNVMYWYQQKSSQAPKLLFHYYDKDFNNEADTPDNFQSRRPNTSFCFLDIRSPGLGDTAMYLCATSKKDLEDIQYFGAGTRLSVL.

This clonotype was counted a few times. At one end, the junction sequence differs from germline, possibly due to a read error. The chain joins TRBV4-1 to TRBJ2-7; maybe TRBD1 (5 bases). The germline V gene encodes CDR1 MGHRA and CDR2 YSYEKL. The CDR3 consists of 13 residues. CDR3 loop: CASSVQPGAERYF. As DNA, the CDR3 is TGCGCCAGCAGCGTGCAACCTGGGGCGGAGCGGTACTTC.

The chain has TRBV28 and TRBJ1-1, with D possibly being TRBD1 (6 bases). This CDR3 contains 13 residues. Germline loops: CDR1 MDHEN, CDR2 SYDVKM. V lost 8 bases and J 7 bases, leaving 17 bases between the germline ends. As DNA, the CDR3 is TGTGCCAGCCAAACAGGGCGCCAGCGTGAAGCTTTCTTT. As protein: CASQTGRQREAFF.

The chain joins TRBV2 to TRBJ2-3; the match to TRBD2 covers 10 bases. Germline loops: CDR1 SNHLY, CDR2 FYNNEI. CDR3 size: 14 residues. V shed 7 bases and J 4 bases; nucleotides not matched to a gene: 5. The CDR3 region is CASNLAGVPDTQYF. CDR3 nucleotides: TGTGCCAGCAACCTAGCGGGAGTACCAGATACGCAGTATTTT.

V and J are TRBV7-2 and TRBJ2-7; D is ambiguous. The V gene lost 1 base and the J gene lost 3 bases, with 7 bases spanning the gap. The CDR3 length is 13 residues. Germline V gives CDR1 SGHTA, CDR2 FQGNSA. The CDR3 coding sequence is TGTGCCAGCAGCTTAGTCGGCGGCTACGAGCAGTACGTC. Protein: CASSLVGGYEQYV.

The rearrangement uses TRBV4-3 and TRBJ2-1; D remains unclear. The CDR3 length is 13 residues. Germline-derived CDR1 and CDR2 are LGHNA and YSLEER. Deletions cut 1 base from V and 8 bases from J, with 9 bases between. CDR3 DNA sequence: TGCGCCAGCAGCCAAGTGGCTGGAGATGAGCAGTTCTTC. The encoded protein is CASSQVAGDEQFF.

CDR3 sequence reads: CATSRGTGYSNEKLFF. The CDR3 nucleotides are TGTGCCACCAGCAGGGGGACAGGCTATTCTAATGAAAAACTGTTTTTT. The chain employs TRBV15 and TRBJ1-4, with 8 nucleotides matching TRBD1. This CDR3 spans 16 amino acids. V gave up 3 bases and J gave up 3 bases; unmatched junction bases: 6. The germline V gene has CDR1 LNHNV and CDR2 YYDKDF (reference sequence).

Only a few counts were recorded for this clonotype. V gene TRBV28 combines with J gene TRBJ2-1, with a possible D match to TRBD2 (5 bases). Germline CDR1 MDHEN, CDR2 SYDVKM. The CDR3 is 18 residues long. Trimming left V 3 bases short and J 0 bases short, with 18 bases between. The CDR3 DNA follows: TGTGCCAGCAGTTTGGGGTTCCTAGCAGAGAGCTCCTACAATGAGCAGTTCTTC. Residues: CASSLGFLAESSYNEQFF.